This TCR beta chain is drawn from a study of T cells in Graves' hyperthyroidism and ophthalmopathy. It was RNA transcripts that yielded the amplified TCR beta CDR3 regions. The HTBI primer set served for first-round RT-PCR of the TCR CDR3. One entry per CDR3 protein, called by TCRdb with MiXCR from the multiplex PCR reads. This repertoire shows roughly 500,000 distinct CDR3 sequences, 35% to 50% found once; its top ten account for about 43%. Germline assignment: CDR1 SGHTA and CDR2 FQGNSA. Trimming shortened V by 1 base and J by 7 bases, and 8 bases separated the two germline ends. CDR3 length equals 14 residues.

The clonotype comes from an adult woman with Graves' disease, either hyperthyroidism or ophthalmopathy (not recorded which). This rearrangement joins TRBV7-2 to TRBJ1-6; D is unclear. Input material: peripheral blood or thyroid tissue (not recorded which). DNA of the CDR3: TGTGCCAGCAGCTTAGGAAAGGGAAATTCACCCCTCCACTTT. Protein product: CASSLGKGNSPLHF.